Listed here are 26 T cell receptor beta chains from one sample, sequenced in a study of cytotoxic CD8 clonotypes in ibrutinib-treated CLL. Data came from immunoSEQ multiplex PCR; TCRdb stores just in-frame clones and leaves some out. The profile shows under 150,000 clones, roughly 80% of them singletons. Sequenced here: PBMCs, sampled after 24 months of ibrutinib treatment. These receptors were obtained from a human donor with chronic lymphocytic leukemia.

The genes are TRBV6-5 and TRBJ2-5, with D hard to call. The CDR3 extends over 13 amino acids. Germline V lookup: CDR1 MNHEY, CDR2 SVGAGI. Trimming pared 1 base from V and 5 bases from J, leaving 8 bases between. The CDR3 DNA follows: TGTGCCAGCAGTTACTTGGCCGGGGAGACCCAGTACTTC. Translating gives CASSYLAGETQYF.

V gene TRBV19 combines with J gene TRBJ2-3; TRBD2 might be the D (5 bases). Germline V gene sequence: CDR1 LNHDA, CDR2 SQIVND (reference sequence). Trimming shortened V by 7 bases and J by 2 bases, and 10 bases separated the two germline ends. The CDR3 spans 13 residues. The CDR3 DNA follows: TGTGCCAGTAAAAACGGGAACACAGATACGCAGTATTTT. Protein product: CASKNGNTDTQYF.

This chain joins TRBV5-1 and TRBJ1-4, with 7 bases identical to TRBD1. Germline V gene sequence: CDR1 SGHRS, CDR2 YFSETQ. The CDR3 is made up of 16 amino acids. Unmatched junction bases numbered 13, after V lost 4 bases and J lost 7 bases. CDR3 nucleotide sequence: TGCGCCAGCAGCAGGGACCCCAAGGGGGCTGGTGAAAAACTGTTTTTT. As protein: CASSRDPKGAGEKLFF.

The J gene is TRBJ1-5, the V gene TRBV7-8; the D gene is possibly TRBD1 (6 bases). V was cut by 1 base and J by 4 bases, with 8 bases left in between. CDR3 length equals 14 residues. The germline gives CDR1 SGHVS, CDR2 FQNEAQ. CDR3 DNA: TGTGCCAGCAGCTTAGGGACAGCGAATCAGCCCCAGCATTTT. Residues: CASSLGTANQPQHF. The variable domain in full, completed from reference TRBV7-8 and TRBJ1-5, reads GAGVSQSPRYKVAKRGQDVALRCDPISGHVSLFWYQQALGQGPEFLTYFQNEAQLDKSGLPSDRFFAERPEGSVSTLKIQRTQQEDSAVYLCASSLGTANQPQHFGDGTRLSIL.

The chain uses TRBV6-1 and TRBJ1-1; D may be TRBD1 (5 bases). The CDR3 sequence is 13 residues long. Between the trimmed V and J ends, which lost 3 bases and 6 bases, there was a span of 11 bases. CDR1 and CDR2 (germline): MNHNS, SASEGT. The CDR3 loop reads CASSDRQGSEAFF. As DNA, the CDR3 is TGTGCCAGCAGTGATCGGCAGGGCTCTGAAGCTTTCTTT.

The V call is TRBV30, the J call TRBJ2-1, with D hard to call. V dropped 2 bases and J dropped 6 bases, with 11 bases sitting between them. This CDR3 is 13 amino acids long. CDR1 is GTSNPN, CDR2 SVGIG, per germline (reference sequence). The CDR3 nucleotides read TGTGCCTGGAGTTCCTCCTTGCCCAATGAGCAGTTCTTC. Residues: CAWSSSLPNEQFF.

DNA of the CDR3: TGTGCCAGCAGCCCCAGTGGAACCTACGAGCAGTACTTC. Translation: CASSPSGTYEQYF. This chain connects TRBV6-1 to TRBJ2-7; the D is unclear. V was trimmed by 6 bases and J by 2 bases, leaving 11 bases between them. The CDR3 is 13 residues long. Per the germline V gene, CDR1 is MNHNS and CDR2 is SASEGT.

The rearrangement joins TRBV19 to TRBJ1-2, with D unresolved. Germline V gene data show CDR1 as LNHDA and CDR2 as SQIVND (reference sequence). V shed 7 bases and J shed 4 bases, with 19 bases lying between them. This CDR3 comprises 15 residues. This CDR3 reads CASKRRTSLGYGYTF. CDR3 coding DNA: TGTGCCAGTAAACGGCGAACTTCACTGGGCTATGGCTACACCTTC.

CDR3 sequence reads: CASKGLAGAEAFF. CDR3 nucleotide sequence: TGTGCCAGTAAGGGTTTAGCCGGCGCTGAAGCTTTCTTT. The V call is TRBV19, the J call TRBJ1-1; D remains unclear. Germline V gene lookup returns CDR1 LNHDA and CDR2 SQIVND (reference sequence). With 7 bases removed from V and 6 bases from J, the gap between germline ends came to 15 bases. This CDR3 contains 13 residues.

The chain employs TRBV7-9 and TRBJ2-3, with 10 bases fitting TRBD1. Germline lookup yields CDR1 SEHNR and CDR2 FQNEAQ (reference sequence). This CDR3 spans 15 amino acids. V shed 5 bases, J shed 4 bases, and the junction held 6 bases outside the gene matches. The CDR3 protein is CASSHDRGQADTQYF. The CDR3, as DNA: TGTGCCAGCAGCCACGACAGGGGGCAGGCAGATACGCAGTATTTT.

The chain is built from TRBV7-9 and TRBJ2-1; 9 bases map to TRBD1. Unmatched junction bases numbered 2, after V lost 5 bases and J lost 12 bases. The CDR3 loop spans 11 amino acids. CDR1 SEHNR and CDR2 FQNEAQ come from the germline V gene (reference sequence). CDR3: CASSLDRGQFF. CDR3 in DNA: TGTGCCAGCAGCCTGGACAGGGGGCAGTTCTTC.

V and J are TRBV28 and TRBJ2-7; D unclear. V shed 5 bases and J shed 3 bases, with 14 bases lying between them. The CDR3 spans 14 residues. Germline CDR1 MDHEN, CDR2 SYDVKM. The CDR3 is CASSPPGQNYEQYF. The CDR3, as DNA: TGTGCCAGCAGTCCCCCCGGGCAGAACTACGAGCAGTACTTC.

This rearrangement joins TRBV2 to TRBJ1-1; D is unresolved. Germline-derived CDR1 and CDR2 are SNHLY and FYNNEI. This CDR3 is built from 14 residues. Trimming removed 1 base at V and 6 bases at J, with 12 bases between. The CDR3 region is CASSEDRGSAEAFF. DNA of the CDR3: TGTGCCAGCAGTGAAGACCGTGGGTCCGCTGAAGCTTTCTTT.

This chain connects TRBV15 to TRBJ1-1; weak D call: TRBD1 (6 bases). This CDR3 is built from 15 residues. In germline, CDR1 is LNHNV, CDR2 YYDKDF (reference sequence). The V gene lost 3 bases and the J gene lost 4 bases, with 15 bases spanning the gap. CDR3 protein: CATSSPRGGTTEAFF. The CDR3 coding sequence is TGTGCCACCAGCAGCCCCAGAGGGGGTACCACTGAAGCTTTCTTT.

CDR3 nucleotide sequence: TGTGCCAGCAGCTTTCGGACTAGCGGGGGGATCAATGAGCAGTTCTTC. This translates into CASSFRTSGGINEQFF. This chain uses TRBV11-3 with TRBJ2-1; 14 bases fit TRBD2. Germline V gene data show CDR1 as SGHNT and CDR2 as YENEEA. The V gene end was trimmed by 3 bases and the J gene end by 6 bases; junction bases not matched to a gene: 4. This CDR3 is built from 16 residues.

The CDR3 region has the DNA TGTGCCAGCATCGATTCGGGGGGCACCCTGGGCTACGAGCAGTACTTC. Encoded protein: CASIDSGGTLGYEQYF. The chain is built from TRBV28 and TRBJ2-7, with D possibly TRBD2 on 7 matching bases. Germline V CDR1 and CDR2: MDHEN, SYDVKM. The V and J ends lost 7 bases and 3 bases respectively, with 22 bases between them. This CDR3 comprises 16 residues.

The V gene is TRBV7-9, the J gene TRBJ2-3, with D tentatively TRBD1 (5 bases). The CDR3 loop spans 14 amino acids. The germline CDR1 and CDR2 sequences are SEHNR and FQNEAQ (reference sequence). Deletions cut 4 bases from V and 0 bases from J, with 8 bases between. CDR3 sequence reads: CASSSRVSTDTQYF. The CDR3 coding sequence is TGTGCCAGCAGCTCCAGGGTTAGCACAGATACGCAGTATTTT.

This rearrangement joins TRBV6-6 to TRBJ1-2; D is perhaps TRBD1 (6 bases). The CDR3 totals 14 residues. CDR1 is MNHNY and CDR2 is SVGAGI in the germline V gene (reference sequence). Trimming left V 0 bases short and J 8 bases short, with 13 bases between. The DNA for the CDR3 is TGTGCCAGCAGTTACTCACAGGGATCGAACGGCTACACCTTC. Translating gives CASSYSQGSNGYTF.

This chain joins TRBV30 and TRBJ1-1; D is uncertain. This CDR3 is 13 amino acids long. Per the germline V gene, CDR1 is GTSNPN and CDR2 is SVGIG (reference sequence). V was shortened by 2 bases and J by 4 bases, with 11 bases between the two germline ends. As DNA, the CDR3 is TGTGCCTGGAGTCGGCCTTGGGGCACTGAAGCTTTCTTT. Its protein product is CAWSRPWGTEAFF.

The genes are TRBV9 and TRBJ1-1; TRBD1 agrees at 7 bases. The CDR3 is made up of 15 amino acids. Germline trimming cut 3 bases from V and 4 bases from J; bases unmatched to any gene: 9. The germline V gene encodes CDR1 SGDLS and CDR2 YYNGEE. The CDR3 is CASSGAGGTVTEAFF. The CDR3 coding sequence is TGTGCCAGCAGCGGGGCCGGGGGGACAGTCACTGAAGCTTTCTTT.

The J gene is TRBJ1-5, the V gene TRBV7-9; 7 bases map to TRBD1. The CDR3 spans 17 residues. Trimming at V came to 5 bases and at J to 3 bases, leaving 13 bases not matched to a gene. Per germline, CDR1 SEHNR and CDR2 FQNEAQ (reference sequence). CDR3 sequence: CASSALSGTANNQPQHF. CDR3 sequence (DNA): TGTGCCAGCAGCGCCTTATCCGGGACAGCGAACAATCAGCCCCAGCATTTT.

This clone was recorded a few times. The chain recombines TRBV6-5 with TRBJ2-7; D remains unclear. The CDR3 length is 11 residues. Germline V gene lookup returns CDR1 MNHEY and CDR2 SVGAGI. The V end was cut by 7 bases, the J end by 3 bases, with 7 bases between. The CDR3 coding sequence is TGTGCCAGCAAGGGAATCTACGAGCAGTACTTC. Translated, it gives CASKGIYEQYF.

The count of this clone is one. CDR3 in amino acids: CASSSVTGGAGNTIYF. The CDR3 DNA reads TGTGCCAGCAGCTCGGTGACGGGAGGCGCCGGAAACACCATATATTTT. This chain joins TRBV7-2 and TRBJ1-3, with D uncertain. Germline-derived CDR1 and CDR2 are SGHTA and FQGNSA. V shed 4 bases and J shed 4 bases, with 17 bases lying between them. There are 16 residues in the CDR3.

The sample holds one count of this clone. In DNA, the CDR3 is TGTGCCAGCAGCAAGAGACAGCCCCTGAATGAAAAACTGTTTTTT. It is translated as CASSKRQPLNEKLFF. The chain recombines TRBV13 with TRBJ1-4, with TRBD1 as a possible D gene (5 bases). This CDR3 is 15 amino acids long. The V gene lost 5 bases and the J gene lost 5 bases, with 15 bases spanning the gap. The V gene's germline CDR1 is PRHDT and CDR2 FYEKMQ (reference sequence).

V is TRBV7-9 and J is TRBJ2-3; D is perhaps TRBD1 or TRBD2 (6 bases each). The CDR3 totals 18 residues. V lost 2 bases and J 5 bases, leaving 23 bases between the germline ends. Germline CDR1 and CDR2: SEHNR and FQNEAQ (reference sequence). The CDR3 coding sequence is TGTGCCAGCAGCTTACCCCCCGGGGGCTCCCCGGGGGTAGATACGCAGTATTTT. It is translated as CASSLPPGGSPGVDTQYF.

The genes are TRBV6-5 and TRBJ1-2; a possible D gene is TRBD1 (5 bases). The V end was cut by 6 bases, the J end by 8 bases, with 10 bases between. The length of the CDR3 is 11 residues. The germline V gene has CDR1 MNHEY and CDR2 SVGAGI. CDR3 region: CASRSGSGYTF. CDR3 sequence (DNA): TGTGCCAGCAGATCAGGGTCCGGCTACACCTTC.